The 21 T cell receptor beta chains below were found in one sample sequenced in a study of beta chain features in type 1 diabetes. Their cognate antigens are unknown. Overall study findings and caveats: All four CD4+ subsets of Type 1 diabetes patients contained TCRB CDR3s that were moderately but significantly shorter.

Expressed TCRB transcripts were sequenced, since all the RNA that had been isolated was reverse transcribed. Here immunoSEQ multiplex PCR was the method, and the copy in TCRdb shows in-frame clones only, minus some. The sample includes a few hundred thousand clones, 9.6% of them seen just once. Sequenced material: central memory CD4+ T cells from blood. Receptor source: a man between 25 and 39 years old with type 1 diabetes.

This clone showed up just a few times. The CDR3 sequence: CASSVGGGGIYNEQFF. The CDR3 DNA follows: TGTGCCAGCTCAGTGGGGGGAGGCGGAATCTACAATGAGCAGTTCTTC. The chain joins TRBV9 to TRBJ2-1; TRBD2 might be the D (6 bases). Trimming left V 7 bases short and J 3 bases short, with 20 bases between. The CDR3 has 16 residues. The V gene's germline CDR1 is SGDLS and CDR2 YYNGEE. The full variable domain, in which reference TRBV9 and TRBJ2-1 provide the parts outside the CDR3, is DSGVTQTPKHLITATGQRVTLRCSPRSGDLSVYWYQQSLDQGLQFLIQYYNGEERAKGNILERFSAQQFPDLHSELNLSSLELGDSALYFCASSVGGGGIYNEQFFGPGTRLTVL.

This clone was found many times. In nucleotides, the CDR3 is TGTGCCAGCACCGGGAACACCGGGGAGCTGTTTTTT. Translation: CASTGNTGELFF. The V gene is TRBV2, the J gene TRBJ2-2; D not certain. The CDR3 consists of 12 residues. The ends were cut back, 7 bases at V and 1 base at J, with 4 bases in the middle. Germline CDR1 SNHLY, CDR2 FYNNEI.

The chain uses TRBV4-1 and TRBJ2-3; tentatively, D is TRBD2 (6 bases). The CDR3 extends over 16 amino acids. With 2 bases removed from V and 3 bases from J, the gap between germline ends came to 15 bases. CDR1 is MGHRA, CDR2 YSYEKL, per germline. The CDR3 DNA is TGCGCCAGCAGCCAAACCCGGGACTTTCGAACAGATACGCAGTATTTT. Amino acids: CASSQTRDFRTDTQYF.

This clone was seen repeatedly, ten times or more. The same CDR3 is also encoded by other DNA sequences in this sample. The chain uses TRBV5-4 and TRBJ2-1; no clear D. CDR3 length equals 11 residues. The germline gives CDR1 SGHNT, CDR2 YYREEE (reference sequence). Trimming stripped 2 bases from V and 7 bases from J, with 4 bases between. CDR3 amino acids: CASSLSNEQFF. As DNA, the CDR3 is TGTGCCAGCAGCTTATCTAATGAGCAGTTCTTC.

This chain connects TRBV19 to TRBJ2-7; 8 nucleotides line up with TRBD1. CDR1 and CDR2 (germline): LNHDA, SQIVND (reference sequence). This CDR3 has 13 residues. With V trimmed by 6 bases and J by 2 bases, 3 bases remained unmatched. In DNA form, the CDR3 reads TGTGCCAGTAGCCGGACAGGGACCTACGAGCAGTACTTC. The encoded protein is CASSRTGTYEQYF.

The chain employs TRBV30 and TRBJ1-2; no clear D. Germline V gene data show CDR1 as GTSNPN and CDR2 as SVGIG (reference sequence). The CDR3 is 14 residues long. V was shortened by 6 bases and J by 4 bases, with 18 bases between the two germline ends. The chain's CDR3 is CACGSRSSLYGYTF. The CDR3 nucleotides read TGTGCCTGCGGCAGTAGATCCAGCCTCTATGGCTACACCTTC.

The chain joins TRBV10-3 to TRBJ2-2; TRBD2 agrees at 12 bases. Germline lookup yields CDR1 ENHRY and CDR2 SYGVKD. This CDR3 has 18 residues. The trim removed 4 bases at V and 0 bases at J, leaving 6 bases unmatched. CDR3 DNA: TGTGCCATCAGTGTACGGCTAGCGGGAGGGACGAACACCGGGGAGCTGTTTTTT. Translation: CAISVRLAGGTNTGELFF.

There are a few counts of this clone. This chain links TRBV4-2 with TRBJ2-5, with D possibly TRBD1 on 7 matching bases. This CDR3 has 15 residues. Trimming took off 0 bases at V and 3 bases at J, with 11 bases between the two ends. In germline, CDR1 is LGHNA, CDR2 YNFKEQ. CDR3 sequence (DNA): TGTGCCAGCAGCCAAGATGGAGGGACAGAAGAGACCCAGTACTTC. Residues: CASSQDGGTEETQYF.

This chain uses TRBV6-5 with TRBJ2-5; 9 bases agree with TRBD1. Germline CDR1 and CDR2: MNHEY and SVGAGI. The CDR3 sequence is 14 residues long. The junction had 5 bases not matched to a gene; V was cut back by 4 bases and J by 5 bases. This CDR3 is CASSSYRGRETQYF. In DNA form, the CDR3 reads TGTGCCAGCAGTTCCTACAGGGGGCGGGAGACCCAGTACTTC.

This clone was found a few times. This rearrangement joins TRBV11-2 to TRBJ2-1, with 7 bases matching TRBD2. Germline CDR1 is SGHAT and CDR2 is FQNNGV. There are 15 residues in the CDR3. The V and J ends lost 0 bases and 7 bases, in that order; junction bases with no gene match: 6. The CDR3 DNA is TGTGCCAGCAGCTTAGAGGTCGGGAGGAATAATGAGCAGTTCTTC. It translates to CASSLEVGRNNEQFF.

The chain employs TRBV6-6 and TRBJ2-1, with 7 bases aligning to TRBD2. The trim removed 7 bases at V and 2 bases at J, leaving 5 bases unmatched. Germline CDR1 MNHNY, CDR2 SVGAGI (reference sequence). The CDR3 has 14 amino acids. CDR3 sequence (DNA): TGTGCCAGCAATGCGGGAGCAACCTACAATGAGCAGTTCTTC. It is translated as CASNAGATYNEQFF.

J is TRBJ1-2 and V is TRBV18; D may be TRBD1 (5 bases). The germline V gene has CDR1 KGHSH and CDR2 LQKENI. The length of the CDR3 is 14 residues. Trimming left V 4 bases short and J 4 bases short, with 13 bases between. DNA for the CDR3: TGTGCCAGCTCACTTACAGGAATTCGCTATGGCTACACCTTC. The encoded protein is CASSLTGIRYGYTF.

This clone was observed a few times. The gene calls are TRBV16 and TRBJ1-2; unclear D gene. CDR1 is KGHSY and CDR2 is FQNENV in the germline V gene. The V gene lost 5 bases and the J gene lost 1 base, with 8 bases spanning the gap. The CDR3 totals 13 residues. Written as DNA, the CDR3 is TGTGCCAGCAGCTTACAGATTAACTATGGCTACACCTTC. Amino acid sequence: CASSLQINYGYTF.

This clone was detected only a few times. The chain couples TRBV28 to TRBJ1-4; D might be TRBD1 (5 bases). This CDR3 is built from 16 residues. With 6 bases removed from V and 0 bases from J, the gap between germline ends came to 14 bases. Germline V gene sequence: CDR1 MDHEN, CDR2 SYDVKM. The CDR3 DNA follows: TGTGCCAGCAGCGGGATCGACAGTGCAACTAATGAAAAACTGTTTTTT. Its protein product is CASSGIDSATNEKLFF.

The V call is TRBV5-4, the J call TRBJ1-1; tentative D call: TRBD1 (6 bases). This CDR3 comprises 14 residues. Trimming took off 4 bases at V and 3 bases at J, with 13 bases between the two ends. CDR1 and CDR2 (germline): SGHNT, YYREEE (reference sequence). The CDR3 DNA follows: TGTGCCAGCAGCGTACAGGGTATTGACACTGAAGCTTTCTTT. This translates into CASSVQGIDTEAFF.

This clone appeared a few times. This chain connects TRBV27 to TRBJ2-7; 12 bases map to TRBD2. Per germline, CDR1 MNHEY and CDR2 SMNVEV (reference sequence). The ends lost 4 bases at V and 6 bases at J; junction bases unmatched: 7. The CDR3 spans 15 residues. The CDR3 loop reads CASSSGLAGTREQYF. The DNA for the CDR3 is TGTGCCAGCAGTTCCGGACTAGCGGGAACTCGCGAGCAGTACTTC.

The V and J genes are TRBV7-3 and TRBJ1-1, with D possibly TRBD1 on 5 matching bases. Germline loops: CDR1 SGHTA, CDR2 FQGTGA. The CDR3 spans 16 residues. Between the trimmed V and J ends, which lost 1 base and 3 bases, there was a span of 15 bases. CDR3 sequence (DNA): TGTGCCAGCAGCTTAAGCAGGGCCGCTCAAGACACTGAAGCTTTCTTT. Its translation: CASSLSRAAQDTEAFF.

A few counts support this clone. The CDR3 spells CASSWGLTGELFF. CDR3 sequence (DNA): TGTGCCAGCAGCTGGGGCCTCACCGGGGAGCTGTTTTTT. The chain has TRBV7-2 and TRBJ2-2; TRBD1 might be the D (5 bases). The CDR3 has 13 residues. Deletions cut 4 bases from V and 4 bases from J, with 7 bases between. Germline V gene sequence: CDR1 SGHTA, CDR2 FQGNSA.

Ten or more counts support this clone. The chain uses TRBV28 and TRBJ1-1, with TRBD1 matching over 9 bases. This CDR3 is 15 amino acids long. The J segment lost 5 bases and the V segment lost 5 bases, leaving 9 bases of the junction unmatched. Germline V lookup: CDR1 MDHEN, CDR2 SYDVKM. The CDR3 region has the DNA TGTGCCAGCAGTCGATACGGGGACAGGGAGACTGAAGCTTTCTTT. It encodes CASSRYGDRETEAFF.

The chain joins TRBV6-1 to TRBJ1-1; D call uncertain. Germline-derived CDR1 and CDR2 are MNHNS and SASEGT. The CDR3 contains 15 residues. V dropped 1 base and J dropped 3 bases, with 12 bases sitting between them. The CDR3 DNA sequence: TGTGCCAGCAGTGAAGGGTGGTTTCGGGACACTGAAGCTTTCTTT. Translation: CASSEGWFRDTEAFF.

This clone occurred a few times. The J gene is TRBJ1-3, the V gene TRBV14; no clear D. V was trimmed by 4 bases and J by 1 base, leaving 14 bases between them. In germline, CDR1 is SGHDN, CDR2 FVKESK. This CDR3 region has 16 residues. The DNA for the CDR3 is TGTGCCAGCAGCCTACAGCCCCCGGGATCTGGAAACACCATATATTTT. Protein sequence: CASSLQPPGSGNTIYF.